One sample yielded the 21 T cell receptor beta chains listed below, sequenced in a study of regulatory T cells in long-lasting Graves disease. The time point here: newly diagnosed GD, antithyroid drugs for less than 3 months. From RNA extracted from PBMCs, the TCR library was made. Arm-PCR of CDR3 regions and iRepertoire HTBI primers were the basis on which TCR beta libraries were built. TCRdb redid the calling of the multiplex PCR reads with MiXCR, one entry per CDR3 protein. The data show some 240,000 distinct CDR3 sequences, roughly a fifth seen once. The same sample was also studied in work on T cells in Graves' hyperthyroidism and ophthalmopathy.

Sequenced material: peripheral blood mononuclear cells (PBMCs), taken at new diagnosis, from a patient treated with antithyroid drugs. The receptors originated from a woman aged 30 to 39 with Graves disease.

This clonotype was observed many times. The gene calls are TRBV29-1 and TRBJ1-2; weak D call: TRBD1 (5 bases). Germline CDR1 SQVTM, CDR2 ANQGSEA. The CDR3 has 13 residues. Trimming cost V 3 bases and J 8 bases, with 16 bases left between them. CDR3 amino acids: CSVEVGPSRGYTF. The CDR3 DNA reads TGCAGCGTTGAGGTGGGGCCCAGCAGAGGCTACACCTTC.

The chain recombines TRBV7-9 with TRBJ2-7, with 7 bases aligning to TRBD1. The CDR3 spans 14 residues. With V trimmed by 5 bases and J by 4 bases, 8 bases remained unmatched. Germline V gene data show CDR1 as SEHNR and CDR2 as FQNEAQ (reference sequence). CDR3 loop: CASSEGLQGYEQYF. The CDR3 DNA sequence: TGTGCCAGCAGCGAAGGTTTACAGGGGTACGAGCAGTACTTC.

This clonotype was observed many times. V and J are TRBV28 and TRBJ1-1; the D is unclear. CDR3 length: 10 residues. V was cut by 8 bases and J by 12 bases, with 13 bases left in between. Germline CDR1 and CDR2: MDHEN and SYDVKM. This CDR3 reads CASSYGESFF. As DNA, the CDR3 is TGTGCCAGCTCTTACGGGGAGTCTTTCTTT.

V gene TRBV9 combines with J gene TRBJ2-1; D might be TRBD2 (6 bases). CDR3 size: 17 residues. CDR1 and CDR2 (germline): SGDLS, YYNGEE. V lost 0 bases to trimming and J lost 0 bases, with 13 bases between them. The CDR3 DNA sequence: TGTGCCAGCAGCGTAGCCCTAGCGAGGAGCTCCTACAATGAGCAGTTCTTC. As protein: CASSVALARSSYNEQFF.

This clonotype was recorded at least ten times. The chain carries TRBV19 and TRBJ1-1; possibly TRBD1 for D (5 bases). Trimming shortened V by 10 bases and J by 2 bases, and 14 bases separated the two germline ends. There are 13 residues in the CDR3. Germline V lookup: CDR1 LNHDA, CDR2 SQIVND (reference sequence). The CDR3 here is CATRPGLNTEAFF. CDR3 DNA sequence: TGTGCCACCCGACCGGGACTCAACACTGAAGCTTTCTTT.

There are many counts of this clonotype. The chain uses TRBV28 and TRBJ2-2; either TRBD1 or TRBD2 may fit D (7 bases each). CDR1 is MDHEN, CDR2 SYDVKM, per germline. Trimming left V 3 bases short and J 6 bases short, with 14 bases between. This CDR3 comprises 15 residues. CDR3: CASSLSGGVSGELFF. The CDR3 DNA is TGTGCCAGCAGTTTGTCAGGGGGGGTTTCCGGGGAGCTGTTTTTT. The whole variable domain, remainder taken from reference TRBV28 and TRBJ2-2, is DVKVTQSSRYLVKRTGEKVFLECVQDMDHENMFWYRQDPGLGLRLIYFSYDVKMKEKGDIPEGYSVSREKKERFSLILESASTNQTSMYLCASSLSGGVSGELFFGEGSRLTVL.

This clonotype has a count of ten or more. The chain recombines TRBV3-1 with TRBJ2-1; D tentatively reads TRBD1 or TRBD2 (5 bases each). Between the trimmed V and J ends, which lost 0 bases and 5 bases, there was a span of 8 bases. The CDR3 consists of 14 residues. The germline V gene has CDR1 LGHDT and CDR2 YNNKEL (reference sequence). This CDR3 is CASSQDQGHNEQFF. The CDR3, as DNA: TGTGCCAGCAGCCAAGACCAGGGACACAATGAGCAGTTCTTC.

This clonotype appeared once. A read error likely explains this, since a far larger clone differs by one base. V and J are TRBV7-9 and TRBJ2-7, with a tentative D call TRBD2 (5 bases). Germline-derived CDR1 and CDR2 are SEHNR and FQNEAQ (reference sequence). V was clipped by 0 bases and J by 7 bases, with 13 bases between them. This CDR3 is 14 amino acids long. The CDR3 DNA is TGTGCCAGCAGCTTAGCGGGGTCGGGGAATGAGCAGTACTTC. Translating gives CASSLAGSGNEQYF. Filled out from reference TRBV7-9 and TRBJ2-7, the complete variable domain reads DTGVSQNPRHKITKRGQNVTFRCDPISEHNRLYWYRQTLGQGPEFLTYFQNEAQLEKSRLLSDRFSAERPKGSFSTLEIQRTEQGDSAMYLCASSLAGSGNEQYFGPGTRLTVT.

This clonotype was detected ten times or more. The chain joins TRBV7-3 to TRBJ2-5, with D unclear. Germline V gives CDR1 SGHTA, CDR2 FQGTGA. The CDR3 has 15 residues. V gave up 3 bases and J gave up 4 bases, with 15 bases separating them. The CDR3 region is CASSFFSRKGETQYF. CDR3 DNA sequence: TGTGCCAGCAGCTTTTTTAGCAGAAAGGGAGAGACCCAGTACTTC.

This clonotype has ten or more counts. The chain carries TRBV4-1 and TRBJ1-2; D gene ambiguous. V lost 0 bases and J 4 bases, leaving 15 bases between the germline ends. CDR1 and CDR2 (germline): MGHRA, YSYEKL. This CDR3 has 16 amino acids. The CDR3 DNA reads as TGCGCCAGCAGCCAAGATACCCAGGAAACAAGCTATGGCTACACCTTC. This translates into CASSQDTQETSYGYTF.

This clonotype has a count of ten or more. This rearrangement joins TRBV25-1 to TRBJ1-4, with 8 bases aligning to TRBD1. Looked up from germline, CDR1 is MGHDK and CDR2 is SYGVNS. Trimming took 2 bases from V and 7 from J; bases not matched to a gene: 6. The CDR3 is 15 amino acids. In DNA, the CDR3 is TGTGCCAGCAGTGAACCGACGACAGGGGTTGAAAAACTGTTTTTT. It codes for CASSEPTTGVEKLFF.

This chain connects TRBV28 to TRBJ2-1, with a possible D match to TRBD1 (6 bases). Between the trimmed V and J ends, which lost 2 bases and 2 bases, there was a span of 7 bases. Germline loops: CDR1 MDHEN, CDR2 SYDVKM. The CDR3 is 14 residues long. CDR3 region: CASSLGQTYNEQFF. CDR3 bases: TGTGCCAGCAGTTTAGGACAGACCTACAATGAGCAGTTCTTC.

This clonotype was observed at least ten times. J is TRBJ2-3 and V is TRBV2; D not certain. In germline, CDR1 is SNHLY, CDR2 FYNNEI. V dropped 3 bases and J dropped 0 bases, with 13 bases sitting between them. CDR3 length: 16 residues. CDR3 in DNA: TGTGCCAGCAGTGATGGGCCAGAATCTAGCACAGATACGCAGTATTTT. This translates into CASSDGPESSTDTQYF.

This clonotype has a single count. This chain links TRBV20-1 with TRBJ2-1, with 15 nucleotides matching TRBD2. Germline CDR1 is DFQATT and CDR2 is SNEGSKA (reference sequence). The CDR3 sequence is 14 residues long. V shed 5 bases and J 10 bases; nucleotides not matched to a gene: 6. The CDR3 loop reads CSAWGLAGGYEQFF. DNA of the CDR3: TGCAGTGCTTGGGGACTAGCGGGAGGCTACGAGCAGTTCTTC.

This clonotype has only a few counts. V gene TRBV7-8 combines with J gene TRBJ1-6, with TRBD1 matching 7 bases. J lost 7 bases, V lost 7 bases, and 22 bases had no gene match. The CDR3 totals 19 residues. Germline CDR1 is SGHVS and CDR2 is FQNEAQ. The CDR3 region is CASNAPGQPSQAFNSPLHF. For the CDR3, the DNA is TGTGCCAGCAACGCACCGGGACAGCCCAGCCAAGCATTCAATTCACCCCTCCACTTT. Using reference TRBV7-8 and TRBJ1-6 for the parts outside the CDR3, the full variable domain is GAGVSQSPRYKVAKRGQDVALRCDPISGHVSLFWYQQALGQGPEFLTYFQNEAQLDKSGLPSDRFFAERPEGSVSTLKIQRTQQEDSAVYLCASNAPGQPSQAFNSPLHFGNGTRLTVT.

This clonotype was seen repeatedly, ten times or more. The gene calls are TRBV28 and TRBJ2-3; TRBD2 matches at 10 bases. CDR3 length: 14 amino acids. J was trimmed by 2 bases and V by 7 bases; bases with no gene match: 3. Germline CDR1 MDHEN, CDR2 SYDVKM. The DNA for the CDR3 is TGTGCCAGCAAACTAGCGGGGTCCACAGATACGCAGTATTTT. This codes for CASKLAGSTDTQYF.

Ten or more counts support this clonotype. The chain joins TRBV10-1 to TRBJ2-1; 11 bases fit TRBD2. Germline V gives CDR1 WNHNN, CDR2 SYGVQD (reference sequence). CDR3 length equals 15 residues. V shed 4 bases, J shed 8 bases, and the junction held 7 bases outside the gene matches. Here the CDR3 DNA reads TGCGCCAGCAGTGTAAGGACTAGCGGGTCTGATGAGCAGTTCTTC. Amino acid sequence: CASSVRTSGSDEQFF.

This clonotype was seen many times. The J gene is TRBJ2-2, the V gene TRBV12-5, with 9 positions matching TRBD2. CDR3 length equals 17 residues. V trimming: 0 bases; J trimming: 5 bases; junction bases outside the gene matches: 7. Germline V gene lookup returns CDR1 LGHNT and CDR2 FRNRAP. The CDR3: CASGLVQSSGMTGELFF. The DNA for the CDR3 is TGTGCTAGTGGTTTGGTACAATCTAGCGGGATGACCGGGGAGCTGTTTTTT.

This clonotype was counted at least ten times. The rearrangement uses TRBV11-1 and TRBJ2-3; TRBD1 matches 9 bases. CDR1 is SGHAT, CDR2 FQDESV, per germline (reference sequence). V was pared by 5 bases and J by 2 bases, with 23 bases of the junction left unmatched. The CDR3 has 21 amino acids. In DNA, the CDR3 is TGTGCCAGCAGCATCCGGTCGGGACAGGGAAGCTTCGTCACTTACACAGATACGCAGTATTTT. Amino acids: CASSIRSGQGSFVTYTDTQYF.

This clonotype appeared many times. The J gene is TRBJ2-1, the V gene TRBV12-5; either TRBD1 or TRBD2 may supply D (6 bases each). Per the germline V gene, CDR1 is LGHNT and CDR2 is FRNRAP. V gave up 7 bases and J gave up 9 bases, with 16 bases separating them. The CDR3 totals 13 residues. CDR3 region: CASALRGAGEQFF. The CDR3 DNA is TGTGCTAGTGCCCTAAGGGGGGCCGGTGAGCAGTTCTTC.

This clonotype has at least ten counts. The J gene is TRBJ1-1, the V gene TRBV12-3 or TRBV12-4; 11 bases line up with TRBD1. Germline trimming cut 3 bases from V and 5 bases from J; bases unmatched to any gene: 8. The CDR3 totals 16 residues. The CDR3 DNA sequence: TGTGCCAGCAGTTTCCGGACAGGGGGCGCAGGTACTGAAGCTTTCTTT. Its translation: CASSFRTGGAGTEAFF.